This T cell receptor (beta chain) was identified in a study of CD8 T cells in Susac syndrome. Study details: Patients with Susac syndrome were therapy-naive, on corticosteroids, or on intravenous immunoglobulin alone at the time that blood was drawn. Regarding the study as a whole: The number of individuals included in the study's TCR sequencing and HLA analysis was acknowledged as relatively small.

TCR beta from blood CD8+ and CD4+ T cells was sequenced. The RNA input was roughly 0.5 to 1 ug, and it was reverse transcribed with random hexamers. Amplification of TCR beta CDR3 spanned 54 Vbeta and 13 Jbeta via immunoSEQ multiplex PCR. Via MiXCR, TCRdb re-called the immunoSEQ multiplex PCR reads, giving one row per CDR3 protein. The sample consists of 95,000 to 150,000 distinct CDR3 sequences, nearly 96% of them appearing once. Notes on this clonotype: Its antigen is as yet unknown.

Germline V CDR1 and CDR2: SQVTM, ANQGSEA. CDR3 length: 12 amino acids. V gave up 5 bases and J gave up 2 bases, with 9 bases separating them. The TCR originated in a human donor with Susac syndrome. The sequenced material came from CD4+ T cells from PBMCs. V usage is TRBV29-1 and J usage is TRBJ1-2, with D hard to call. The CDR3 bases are TGCAGCGTTTCTAGAGGGAACTATGGCTACACCTTC. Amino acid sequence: CSVSRGNYGYTF. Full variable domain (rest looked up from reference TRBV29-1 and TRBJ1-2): SAVISQKPSRDICQRGTSLTIQCQVDSQVTMMFWYRQQPGQSLTLIATANQGSEATYESGFVIDKFPISRPNLTFSTLTVSNMSPEDSSIYLCSVSRGNYGYTFGSGTRLTVV.